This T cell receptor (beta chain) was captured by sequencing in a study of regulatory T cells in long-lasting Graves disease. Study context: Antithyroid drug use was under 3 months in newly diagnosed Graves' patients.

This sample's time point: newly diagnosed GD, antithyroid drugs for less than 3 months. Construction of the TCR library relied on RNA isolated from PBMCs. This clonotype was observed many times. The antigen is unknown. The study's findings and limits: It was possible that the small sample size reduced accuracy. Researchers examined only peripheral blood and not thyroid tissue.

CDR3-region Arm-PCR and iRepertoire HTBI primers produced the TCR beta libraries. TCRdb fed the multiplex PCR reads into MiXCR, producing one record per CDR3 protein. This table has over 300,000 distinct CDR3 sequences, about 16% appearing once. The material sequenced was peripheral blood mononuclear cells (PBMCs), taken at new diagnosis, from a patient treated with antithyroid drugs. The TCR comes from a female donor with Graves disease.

The CDR3 sequence: CSAERDIEQYF. For the CDR3, the DNA is TGCAGTGCAGAACGGGACATCGAGCAGTACTTC. This chain joins TRBV20-1 and TRBJ2-7; D might be TRBD1 (6 bases). The V gene's germline CDR1 is DFQATT and CDR2 SNEGSKA (reference sequence). The length of the CDR3 is 11 residues. V shed 6 bases and J shed 6 bases, with 12 bases lying between them.